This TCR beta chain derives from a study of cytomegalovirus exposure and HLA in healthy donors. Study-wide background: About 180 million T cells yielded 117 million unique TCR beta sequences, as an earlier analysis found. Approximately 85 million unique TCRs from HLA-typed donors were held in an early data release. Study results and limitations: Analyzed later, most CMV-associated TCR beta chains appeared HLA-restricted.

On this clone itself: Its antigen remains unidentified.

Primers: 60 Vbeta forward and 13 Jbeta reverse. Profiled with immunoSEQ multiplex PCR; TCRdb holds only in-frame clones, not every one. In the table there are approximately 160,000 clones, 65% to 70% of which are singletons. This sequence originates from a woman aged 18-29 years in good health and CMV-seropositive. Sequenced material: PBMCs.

The CDR3, as DNA: TGTGCCAGCAGCCGCGTTGTTTACGAGCAGTACTTC. Translating it yields CASSRVVYEQYF. V gene TRBV7-2 combines with J gene TRBJ2-7; D gene ambiguous. The V end lost 5 bases, the J end lost 4 bases, and 9 bases lay between the germline ends. The CDR3 consists of 12 residues. Per the germline V gene, CDR1 is SGHTA and CDR2 is FQGNSA. The whole variable domain, remainder taken from reference TRBV7-2 and TRBJ2-7, is GAGVSQSPSNKVTEKGKDVELRCDPISGHTALYWYRQSLGQGLEFLIYFQGNSAPDKSGLPSDRFSAERTGGSVSTLTIQRTQQEDSAVYLCASSRVVYEQYFGPGTRLTVT.